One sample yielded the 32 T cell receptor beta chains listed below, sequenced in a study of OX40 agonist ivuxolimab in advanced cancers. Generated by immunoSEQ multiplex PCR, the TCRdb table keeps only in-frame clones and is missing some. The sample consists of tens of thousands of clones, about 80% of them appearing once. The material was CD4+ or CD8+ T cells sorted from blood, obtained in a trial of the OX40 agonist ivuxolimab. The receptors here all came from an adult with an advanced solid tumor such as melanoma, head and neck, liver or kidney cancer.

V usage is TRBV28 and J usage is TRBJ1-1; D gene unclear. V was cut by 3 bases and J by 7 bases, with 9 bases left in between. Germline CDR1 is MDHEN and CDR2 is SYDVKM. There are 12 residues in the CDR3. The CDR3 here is CASSLGSIEAFF. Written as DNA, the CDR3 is TGTGCCAGCAGTTTGGGGAGTATTGAAGCTTTCTTT.

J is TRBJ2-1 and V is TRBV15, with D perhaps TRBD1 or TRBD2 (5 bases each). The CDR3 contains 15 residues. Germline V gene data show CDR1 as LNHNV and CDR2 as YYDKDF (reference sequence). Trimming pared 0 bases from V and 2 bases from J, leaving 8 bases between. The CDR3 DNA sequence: TGTGCCACCAGCAGAGATCGGGGCCCCTACAATGAGCAGTTCTTC. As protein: CATSRDRGPYNEQFF.

CDR3 region: CASRTERGNYGYTF. CDR3 nucleotides: TGTGCCAGTAGGACAGAGAGAGGGAACTATGGCTACACCTTC. The rearrangement joins TRBV19 to TRBJ1-2; D might be TRBD1 (5 bases). This CDR3 has 14 residues. V shed 6 bases and J shed 2 bases, with 13 bases lying between them. The germline V gene encodes CDR1 LNHDA and CDR2 SQIVND (reference sequence).

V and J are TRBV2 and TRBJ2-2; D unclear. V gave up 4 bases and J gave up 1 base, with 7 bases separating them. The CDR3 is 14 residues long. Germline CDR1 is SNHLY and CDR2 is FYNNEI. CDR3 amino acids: CASSGAGNTGELFF. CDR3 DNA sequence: TGTGCCAGCAGTGGAGCAGGGAACACCGGGGAGCTGTTTTTT.

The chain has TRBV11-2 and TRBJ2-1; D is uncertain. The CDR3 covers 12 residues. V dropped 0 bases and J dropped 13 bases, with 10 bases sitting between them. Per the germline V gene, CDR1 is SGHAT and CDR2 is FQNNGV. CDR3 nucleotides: TGTGCCAGCAGCTTAGAAAGCCAAAGACAGTTCTTC. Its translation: CASSLESQRQFF.

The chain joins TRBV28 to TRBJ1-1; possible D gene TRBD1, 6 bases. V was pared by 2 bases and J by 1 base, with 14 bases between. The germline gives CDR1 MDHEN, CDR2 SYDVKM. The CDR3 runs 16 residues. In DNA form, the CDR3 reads TGTGCCAGCAGTTTAGTGTGGGGGGCACCGAACACTGAAGCTTTCTTT. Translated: CASSLVWGAPNTEAFF.

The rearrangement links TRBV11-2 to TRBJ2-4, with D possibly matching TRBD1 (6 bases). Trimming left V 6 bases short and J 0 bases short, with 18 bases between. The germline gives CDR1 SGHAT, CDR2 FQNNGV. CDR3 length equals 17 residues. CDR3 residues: CASSLRGSRLAKNIQYF. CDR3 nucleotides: TGTGCCAGCAGTTTGAGGGGGAGTAGATTAGCCAAAAACATTCAGTACTTC.

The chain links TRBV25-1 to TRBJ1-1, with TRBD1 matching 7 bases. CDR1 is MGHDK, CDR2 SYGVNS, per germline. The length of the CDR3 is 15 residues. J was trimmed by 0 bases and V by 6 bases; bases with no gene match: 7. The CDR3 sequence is CASRGTVEMNTEAFF. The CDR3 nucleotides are TGTGCCAGCAGAGGGACAGTTGAGATGAACACTGAAGCTTTCTTT.

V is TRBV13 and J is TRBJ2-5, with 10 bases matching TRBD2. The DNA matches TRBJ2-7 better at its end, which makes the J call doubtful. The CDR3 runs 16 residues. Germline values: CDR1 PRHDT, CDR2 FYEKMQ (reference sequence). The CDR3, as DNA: TGTGCCAGCAGCGCAGCAACCGGGACTAGCGCCTACGAGCAGTACTTC. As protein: CASSAATGTSAYEQYF.

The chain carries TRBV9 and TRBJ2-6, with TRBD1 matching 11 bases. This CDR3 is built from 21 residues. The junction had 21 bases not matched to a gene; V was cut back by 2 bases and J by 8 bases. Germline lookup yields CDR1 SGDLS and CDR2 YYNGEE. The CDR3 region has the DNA TGTGCCAGCAGCGTTGGTTATGGACAGGGGGCAGGCTGGTCTGGTACCAACGTCCTGACTTTC. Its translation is CASSVGYGQGAGWSGTNVLTF.

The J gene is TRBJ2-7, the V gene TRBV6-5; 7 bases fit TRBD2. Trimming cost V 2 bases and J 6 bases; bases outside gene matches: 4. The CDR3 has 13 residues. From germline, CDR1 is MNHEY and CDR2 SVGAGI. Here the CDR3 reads CASSYPGGSEQYF. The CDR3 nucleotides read TGTGCCAGCAGTTACCCGGGGGGTTCCGAGCAGTACTTC.

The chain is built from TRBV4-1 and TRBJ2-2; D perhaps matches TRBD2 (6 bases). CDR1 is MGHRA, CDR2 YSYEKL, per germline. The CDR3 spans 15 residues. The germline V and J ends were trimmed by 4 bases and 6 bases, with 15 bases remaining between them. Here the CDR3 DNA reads TGCGCCAGCAGCCCAATGGACTGGGAGGCCGGGGAGCTGTTTTTT. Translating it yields CASSPMDWEAGELFF.

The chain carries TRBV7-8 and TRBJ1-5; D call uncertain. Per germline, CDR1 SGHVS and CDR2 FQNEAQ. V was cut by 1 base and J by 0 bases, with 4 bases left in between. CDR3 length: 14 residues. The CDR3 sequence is CASSLGRSNQPQHF. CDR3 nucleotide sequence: TGTGCCAGCAGCTTAGGGCGTAGCAATCAGCCCCAGCATTTT.

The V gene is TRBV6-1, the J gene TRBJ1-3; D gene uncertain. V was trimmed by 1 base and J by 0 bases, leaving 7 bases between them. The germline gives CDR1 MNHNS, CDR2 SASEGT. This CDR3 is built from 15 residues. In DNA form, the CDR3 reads TGTGCCAGCAGTGAAGGGCTGTACTCTGGAAACACCATATATTTT. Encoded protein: CASSEGLYSGNTIYF.

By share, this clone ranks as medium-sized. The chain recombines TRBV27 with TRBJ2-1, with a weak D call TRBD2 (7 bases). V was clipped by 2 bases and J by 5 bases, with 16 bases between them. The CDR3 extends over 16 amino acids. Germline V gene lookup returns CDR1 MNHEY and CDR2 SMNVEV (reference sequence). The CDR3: CASSLPLGGGNNEQFF. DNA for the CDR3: TGTGCCAGCAGTTTACCCTTAGGGGGGGGGAACAATGAGCAGTTCTTC.

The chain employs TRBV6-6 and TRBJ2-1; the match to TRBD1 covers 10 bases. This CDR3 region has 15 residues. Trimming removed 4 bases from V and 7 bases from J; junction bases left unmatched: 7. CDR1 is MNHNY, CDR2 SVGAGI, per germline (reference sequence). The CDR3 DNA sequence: TGTGCCAGCAGTTCACGACAGGGGGCGCTTAATGAGCAGTTCTTC. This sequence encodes CASSSRQGALNEQFF.

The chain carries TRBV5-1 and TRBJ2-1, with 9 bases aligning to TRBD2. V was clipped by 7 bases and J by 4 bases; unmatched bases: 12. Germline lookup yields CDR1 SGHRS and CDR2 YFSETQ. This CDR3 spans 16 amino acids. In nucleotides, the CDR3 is TGCGCCAGCCAGACGCGGGAGGGCCTATCGTACAATGAGCAGTTCTTC. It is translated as CASQTREGLSYNEQFF.

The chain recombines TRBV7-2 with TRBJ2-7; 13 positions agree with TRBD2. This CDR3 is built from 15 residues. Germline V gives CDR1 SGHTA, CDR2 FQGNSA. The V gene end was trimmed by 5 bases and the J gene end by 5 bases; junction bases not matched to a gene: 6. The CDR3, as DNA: TGTGCCAGCAGCAAAATCGGACTAGCGGGAGACGAGCAGTACTTC. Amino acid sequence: CASSKIGLAGDEQYF.

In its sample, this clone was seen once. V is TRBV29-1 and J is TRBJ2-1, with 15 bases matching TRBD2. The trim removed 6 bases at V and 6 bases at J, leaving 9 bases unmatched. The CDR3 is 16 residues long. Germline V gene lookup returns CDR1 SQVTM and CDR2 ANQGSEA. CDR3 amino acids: CSVHGLAGGPGNEQFF. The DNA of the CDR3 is TGCAGCGTCCATGGACTAGCGGGAGGGCCAGGCAATGAGCAGTTCTTC.

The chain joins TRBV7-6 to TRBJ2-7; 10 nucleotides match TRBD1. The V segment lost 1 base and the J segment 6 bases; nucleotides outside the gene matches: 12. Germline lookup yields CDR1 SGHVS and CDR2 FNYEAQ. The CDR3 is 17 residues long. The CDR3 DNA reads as TGTGCCAGCAGCTTAGGCCCCTTAGGGACAGGGGCAGTCGAGCAGTACTTC. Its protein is CASSLGPLGTGAVEQYF.

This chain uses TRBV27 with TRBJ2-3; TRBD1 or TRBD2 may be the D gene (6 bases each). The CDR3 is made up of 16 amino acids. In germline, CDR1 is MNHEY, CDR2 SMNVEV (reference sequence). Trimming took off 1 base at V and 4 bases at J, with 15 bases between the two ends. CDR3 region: CASSLLGGGGADTQYF. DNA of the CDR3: TGTGCCAGCAGTTTATTAGGAGGGGGTGGGGCAGATACGCAGTATTTT.

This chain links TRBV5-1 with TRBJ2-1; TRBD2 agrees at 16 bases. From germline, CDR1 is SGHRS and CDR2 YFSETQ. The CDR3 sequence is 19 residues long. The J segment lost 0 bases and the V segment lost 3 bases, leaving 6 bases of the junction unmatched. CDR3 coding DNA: TGCGCCAGCAGCTCGGGACTAGCGGGAGGGTTGAGCTCCTACAATGAGCAGTTCTTC. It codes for CASSSGLAGGLSSYNEQFF. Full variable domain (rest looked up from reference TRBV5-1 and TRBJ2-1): KAGVTQTPRYLIKTRGQQVTLSCSPISGHRSVSWYQQTPGQGLQFLFEYFSETQRNKGNFPGRFSGRQFSNSRSEMNVSTLELGDSALYLCASSSGLAGGLSSYNEQFFGPGTRLTVL.

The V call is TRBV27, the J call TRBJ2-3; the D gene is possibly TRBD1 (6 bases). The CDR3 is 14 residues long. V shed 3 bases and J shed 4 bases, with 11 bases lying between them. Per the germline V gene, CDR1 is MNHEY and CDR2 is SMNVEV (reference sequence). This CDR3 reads CASSFAGAADTQYF. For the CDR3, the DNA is TGTGCCAGCAGTTTTGCAGGGGCGGCAGATACGCAGTATTTT.

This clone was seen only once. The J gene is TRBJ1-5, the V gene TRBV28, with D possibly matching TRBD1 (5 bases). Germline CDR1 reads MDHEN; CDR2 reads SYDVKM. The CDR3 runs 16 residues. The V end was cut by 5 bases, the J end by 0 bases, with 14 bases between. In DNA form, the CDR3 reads TGTGCCAGCAGTCACCAGGGAGGTACTAGCAATCAGCCCCAGCATTTT. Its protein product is CASSHQGGTSNQPQHF.

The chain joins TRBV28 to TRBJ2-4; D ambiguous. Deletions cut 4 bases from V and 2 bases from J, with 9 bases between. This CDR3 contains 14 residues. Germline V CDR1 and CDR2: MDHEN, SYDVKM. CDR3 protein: CASSSWLSKNIQYF. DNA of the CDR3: TGTGCCAGCAGTTCATGGTTGTCCAAAAACATTCAGTACTTC.

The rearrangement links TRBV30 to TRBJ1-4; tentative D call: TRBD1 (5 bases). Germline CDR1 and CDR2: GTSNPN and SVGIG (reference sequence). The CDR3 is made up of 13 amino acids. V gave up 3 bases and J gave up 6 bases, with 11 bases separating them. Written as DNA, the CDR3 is TGTGCCTGGAGAGCGGGGGAGCATGAAAAACTGTTTTTT. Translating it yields CAWRAGEHEKLFF.

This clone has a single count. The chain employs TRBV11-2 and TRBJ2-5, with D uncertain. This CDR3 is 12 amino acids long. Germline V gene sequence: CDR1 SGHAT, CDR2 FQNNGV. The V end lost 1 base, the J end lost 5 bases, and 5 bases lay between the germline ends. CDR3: CASSLVGETQYF. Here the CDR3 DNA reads TGTGCCAGCAGCTTAGTCGGGGAGACCCAGTACTTC.

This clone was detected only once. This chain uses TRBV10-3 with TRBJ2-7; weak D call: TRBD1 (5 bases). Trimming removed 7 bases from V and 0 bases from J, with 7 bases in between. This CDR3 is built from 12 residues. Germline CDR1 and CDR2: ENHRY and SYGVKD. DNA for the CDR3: TGTGCCATCATGACAGTCTCCTACGAGCAGTACTTC. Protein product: CAIMTVSYEQYF.

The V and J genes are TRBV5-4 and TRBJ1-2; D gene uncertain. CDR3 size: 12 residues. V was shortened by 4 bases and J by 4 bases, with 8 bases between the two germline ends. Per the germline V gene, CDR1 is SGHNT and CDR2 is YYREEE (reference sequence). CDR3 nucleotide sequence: TGTGCCAGCAGCCCAGGAGGCTATGGCTACACCTTC. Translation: CASSPGGYGYTF.

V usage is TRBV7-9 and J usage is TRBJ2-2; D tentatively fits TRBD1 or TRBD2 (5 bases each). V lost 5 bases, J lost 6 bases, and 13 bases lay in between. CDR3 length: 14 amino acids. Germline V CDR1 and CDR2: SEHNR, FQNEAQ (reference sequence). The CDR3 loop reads CASSAPLGAGELFF. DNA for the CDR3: TGTGCCAGCAGCGCACCCCTGGGGGCCGGGGAGCTGTTTTTT.

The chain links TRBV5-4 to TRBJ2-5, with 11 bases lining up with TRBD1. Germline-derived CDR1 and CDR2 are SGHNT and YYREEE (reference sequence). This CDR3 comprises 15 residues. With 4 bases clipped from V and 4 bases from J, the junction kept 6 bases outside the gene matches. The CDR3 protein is CASSAGGTGGETQYF. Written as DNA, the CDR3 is TGTGCCAGCAGCGCTGGCGGGACAGGGGGAGAGACCCAGTACTTC.

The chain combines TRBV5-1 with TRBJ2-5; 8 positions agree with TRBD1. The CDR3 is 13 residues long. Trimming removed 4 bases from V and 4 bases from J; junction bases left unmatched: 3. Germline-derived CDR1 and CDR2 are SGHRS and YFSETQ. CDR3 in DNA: TGCGCCAGCAGCCCAGGACAGGGAGAGACCCAGTACTTC. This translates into CASSPGQGETQYF.